A single sample gave rise to the 32 T cell receptor beta chains below, sequenced in a study of cytomegalovirus exposure and HLA in healthy donors. Primers included in the PCR were 60 Vbeta and 13 Jbeta primers. The protocol was immunoSEQ multiplex PCR, while the TCRdb copy is restricted to in-frame clones and leaves out a portion. The sample lists around 150,000 clones; approximately 77% were seen once. Sequencing was carried out using PBMCs. The source is a young man in good health and CMV-seronegative.

V and J are TRBV7-2 and TRBJ2-5, with 8 bases that match TRBD2. This CDR3 is 14 amino acids long. The J segment lost 2 bases and the V segment lost 4 bases, leaving 3 bases of the junction unmatched. Germline lookup yields CDR1 SGHTA and CDR2 FQGNSA. Here the CDR3 DNA reads TGTGCCAGCAGCTCAGCGGGAGCTCAAGAGACCCAGTACTTC. Encoded protein: CASSSAGAQETQYF.

This clone was seen more than once but under ten times. V and J are TRBV28 and TRBJ2-7; 7 nucleotides align to TRBD2. In germline, CDR1 is MDHEN, CDR2 SYDVKM. The CDR3 consists of 16 residues. V lost 3 bases to trimming and J lost 1 base; unmatched junction nucleotides: 9. Written as DNA, the CDR3 is TGTGCCAGCAGTTTTGGGTGGGAGGGAACTTCCTACGAGCAGTACTTC. Its translation is CASSFGWEGTSYEQYF.

This chain links TRBV2 with TRBJ2-3; D is undetermined. The V gene's germline CDR1 is SNHLY and CDR2 FYNNEI. This CDR3 spans 12 amino acids. The V end was cut by 6 bases, the J end by 6 bases, with 10 bases between. CDR3 sequence: CASSLSPDTQYF. The CDR3 region has the DNA TGTGCCAGCAGCCTGAGCCCGGATACGCAGTATTTT.

Only a few counts were recorded for this clone. The V and J genes are TRBV6-5 and TRBJ2-1; 8 positions match TRBD2. Trimming removed 2 bases from V and 9 bases from J; junction bases left unmatched: 9. Per germline, CDR1 MNHEY and CDR2 SVGAGI. The CDR3 runs to 15 residues. CDR3: CASSYTSGRVFEQFF. CDR3 coding DNA: TGTGCCAGCAGTTACACCAGCGGGAGAGTTTTTGAGCAGTTCTTC.

CDR3 region: CAWRDLRGRTPSRTAMGNEQFF. For the CDR3, the DNA is TGTGCCTGGAGGGACCTACGCGGGAGGACCCCCAGTCGAACGGCAATGGGTAATGAGCAGTTCTTC. This sequence joins TRBV30 and TRBJ2-1, with 8 positions matching TRBD2. This CDR3 contains 22 residues. J was trimmed by 7 bases and V by 3 bases; bases with no gene match: 32. The V gene's germline CDR1 is GTSNPN and CDR2 SVGIG (reference sequence).

This chain links TRBV30 with TRBJ2-3; no reliable D call. CDR3 length: 14 amino acids. With 2 bases removed from V and 4 bases from J, the gap between germline ends came to 13 bases. Germline CDR1 and CDR2: GTSNPN and SVGIG (reference sequence). The DNA of the CDR3 is TGTGCCTGGAGTCCGGGTAGTATGGCAGATACGCAGTATTTT. This codes for CAWSPGSMADTQYF.

The V gene is TRBV7-9, the J gene TRBJ2-7; 9 nucleotides line up with TRBD2. The germline gives CDR1 SEHNR, CDR2 FQNEAQ (reference sequence). There are 15 residues in the CDR3. V was clipped by 5 bases and J by 6 bases; unmatched bases: 11. The CDR3 coding sequence is TGTGCCAGCAGCCTTAGCGGGAGAGGTGGCGCCGAGCAGTACTTC. Its protein is CASSLSGRGGAEQYF.

This clone was observed many times. The rearrangement uses TRBV2 and TRBJ2-1; D may be TRBD2 (7 bases). CDR1 and CDR2 from the germline V gene are SNHLY and FYNNEI. V shed 4 bases and J shed 5 bases, with 15 bases lying between them. CDR3 length: 15 amino acids. CDR3 coding DNA: TGTGCCAGCAGTGGCCCCGGCGGGGGCGACAATGAGCAGTTCTTC. It translates to CASSGPGGGDNEQFF.

The V call is TRBV6-1, the J call TRBJ1-2, with D unresolved. The CDR3 sequence is 15 residues long. CDR1 is MNHNS and CDR2 is SASEGT in the germline V gene. The V end lost 7 bases, the J end lost 0 bases, and 15 bases lay between the germline ends. CDR3 in amino acids: CASTDQEDANYGYTF. In nucleotides, the CDR3 is TGTGCCAGCACCGACCAGGAGGACGCTAACTATGGCTACACCTTC.

The rearrangement joins TRBV10-3 to TRBJ2-3; D is possibly TRBD1 (7 bases). The V end was cut by 11 bases, the J end by 2 bases, with 20 bases between. Germline CDR1 reads ENHRY; CDR2 reads SYGVKD. The CDR3 covers 15 residues. The CDR3 is CAVQGEDGHTDTQYF. CDR3 DNA: TGTGCCGTTCAGGGGGAGGACGGCCACACAGATACGCAGTATTTT.

The J gene is TRBJ2-2, the V gene TRBV30; tentatively, D is TRBD2 (5 bases). Germline V lookup: CDR1 GTSNPN, CDR2 SVGIG (reference sequence). CDR3 length: 13 residues. Trimming left V 2 bases short and J 5 bases short, with 9 bases between. The CDR3 here is CAWSRRATGELFF. The CDR3 region has the DNA TGTGCCTGGAGTCGGCGGGCGACCGGGGAGCTGTTTTTT.

This chain links TRBV5-4 with TRBJ2-1; the match to TRBD2 covers 11 bases. V gave up 10 bases and J gave up 5 bases; unmatched junction bases: 5. The CDR3 is made up of 13 amino acids. Looked up from germline, CDR1 is SGHNT and CDR2 is YYREEE (reference sequence). CDR3 loop: CAGRLAGHNEQFF. CDR3 in DNA: TGTGCCGGACGACTAGCGGGGCACAATGAGCAGTTCTTC.

The CDR3 reads CASSQSGSSYNEQFF. The CDR3 bases are TGTGCCAGCAGTCAAAGCGGGAGCTCCTACAATGAGCAGTTCTTC. The chain uses TRBV2 and TRBJ2-1; 8 nucleotides agree with TRBD2. V dropped 5 bases and J dropped 0; count of bases not matched to a gene: 3. The CDR3 consists of 15 residues. Germline V CDR1 and CDR2: SNHLY, FYNNEI. The full variable domain, in which reference TRBV2 and TRBJ2-1 provide the parts outside the CDR3, is EPEVTQTPSHQVTQMGQEVILRCVPISNHLYFYWYRQILGQKVEFLVSFYNNEISEKSEIFDDQFSVERPDGSNFTLKIRSTKLEDSAMYFCASSQSGSSYNEQFFGPGTRLTVL.

The chain employs TRBV2 and TRBJ2-1; TRBD2 agrees at 10 bases. CDR1 is SNHLY and CDR2 is FYNNEI in the germline V gene. The V and J ends lost 7 bases and 4 bases, in that order; junction bases with no gene match: 7. CDR3 length equals 15 residues. Here the CDR3 DNA reads TGTGCCAGCACGAGGGGGACTAGCGTGTACAATGAGCAGTTCTTC. Protein: CASTRGTSVYNEQFF.

The chain uses TRBV6-5 and TRBJ2-1, with TRBD1 matching 7 bases. The length of the CDR3 is 12 residues. With V trimmed by 6 bases and J by 9 bases, 5 bases remained unmatched. CDR1 and CDR2 (germline): MNHEY, SVGAGI. The CDR3 DNA reads as TGTGCCAGCAGCCCACAGGGGACTGAGCAGTTCTTC. Translation: CASSPQGTEQFF.

V is TRBV7-9 and J is TRBJ1-5, with TRBD1 matching over 10 bases. CDR1 is SEHNR, CDR2 FQNEAQ, per germline (reference sequence). The CDR3 totals 13 residues. The J segment lost 7 bases and the V segment lost 5 bases, leaving 2 bases of the junction unmatched. This CDR3 reads CASSRQGAQPQHF. CDR3 nucleotides: TGTGCCAGCAGCCGACAGGGGGCACAGCCCCAGCATTTT.

The rearrangement joins TRBV2 to TRBJ1-6; D not resolved. The CDR3 totals 19 residues. Germline CDR1 is SNHLY and CDR2 is FYNNEI. With 1 base removed from V and 0 bases from J, the gap between germline ends came to 16 bases. This CDR3 reads CASSEDSGPLSSYNSPLHF. The CDR3 bases are TGTGCCAGCAGTGAAGACTCAGGCCCGCTCAGCTCCTATAATTCACCCCTCCACTTT. The full variable domain, rest sourced from reference TRBV2 and TRBJ1-6, is EPEVTQTPSHQVTQMGQEVILRCVPISNHLYFYWYRQILGQKVEFLVSFYNNEISEKSEIFDDQFSVERPDGSNFTLKIRSTKLEDSAMYFCASSEDSGPLSSYNSPLHFGNGTRLTVT.

This clone came up a few times. The V and J genes are TRBV27 and TRBJ1-1; 7 bases agree with TRBD1. With V trimmed by 2 bases and J by 4 bases, 1 base remained unmatched. Germline loops: CDR1 MNHEY, CDR2 SMNVEV (reference sequence). This CDR3 has 13 amino acids. The CDR3 loop is CASSLAGGTEAFF. CDR3 bases: TGTGCCAGCAGTTTAGCAGGGGGCACTGAAGCTTTCTTT.

J is TRBJ2-3 and V is TRBV21-1; TRBD2 reflects the table's D call only, with no check against the DNA. TRBV21-1 is termed a pseudogene. The CDR3 runs to 15 residues. CDR3 region: CASSKAQRATDTQYF. CDR3 coding DNA: TGTGCCAGCAGCAAAGCCCAGCGAGCCACAGATACGCAGTATTTT.

The rearrangement links TRBV27 to TRBJ1-5; possibly TRBD1 for D (6 bases). This CDR3 comprises 19 residues. Germline V gives CDR1 MNHEY, CDR2 SMNVEV (reference sequence). V gave up 5 bases and J gave up 6 bases, with 29 bases separating them. For the CDR3, the DNA is TGTGCCAGCAGTCCCCTGAAACAGGGCTTTGGGACCCTATTTCAGCCCCAGCATTTT. Translation: CASSPLKQGFGTLFQPQHF.

The V gene is TRBV29-1, the J gene TRBJ1-1; tentative D call: TRBD1 (5 bases). Germline V gene sequence: CDR1 SQVTM, CDR2 ANQGSEA. The V end lost 5 bases, the J end lost 3 bases, and 13 bases lay between the germline ends. This CDR3 comprises 13 residues. The CDR3 bases are TGCAGCGTTTCAACCGGGACTGACACTGAAGCTTTCTTT. Its translation is CSVSTGTDTEAFF.

The CDR3 coding sequence is TGTGCCAGCAGCTCGGAGGGTGAGCAGTTCTTC. This translates into CASSSEGEQFF. V usage is TRBV5-8 and J usage is TRBJ2-1, with D maybe TRBD2 (6 bases). This CDR3 region has 11 residues. Trimming took 3 bases from V and 9 from J, leaving 7 bases between them. Germline lookup yields CDR1 SGHTS and CDR2 YDEGEE.

The rearrangement uses TRBV7-2 and TRBJ1-3; 8 nucleotides align to TRBD1. Trimming at V came to 7 bases and at J to 4 bases, leaving 12 bases not matched to a gene. The CDR3 contains 16 residues. Germline loops: CDR1 SGHTA, CDR2 FQGNSA. CDR3 sequence reads: CASTLSDRVIGNTIYF. CDR3 bases: TGTGCCAGCACCCTGTCGGACAGGGTCATAGGAAACACCATATATTTT.

This chain joins TRBV5-1 and TRBJ2-1, with 10 bases identical to TRBD2. The V gene end was trimmed by 4 bases and the J gene end by 1 base; junction bases not matched to a gene: 8. The CDR3 loop spans 17 amino acids. From germline, CDR1 is SGHRS and CDR2 YFSETQ. As DNA, the CDR3 is TGCGCCAGCAGCCTGGCTAGCGGGAGTGGGTCCTACAATGAGCAGTTCTTC. Translating gives CASSLASGSGSYNEQFF.

The chain joins TRBV5-1 to TRBJ1-1; 8 bases align to TRBD1. From germline, CDR1 is SGHRS and CDR2 YFSETQ. J was trimmed by 4 bases and V by 3 bases; bases with no gene match: 5. This CDR3 comprises 14 residues. This CDR3 is CASSSDREGTEAFF. Here the CDR3 DNA reads TGCGCCAGCAGCTCGGACAGGGAGGGCACTGAAGCTTTCTTT.

The chain carries TRBV9 and TRBJ2-3, with 7 bases lining up with TRBD2. Trimming cost V 3 bases and J 5 bases; bases outside gene matches: 6. Germline CDR1 reads SGDLS; CDR2 reads YYNGEE. The CDR3 is 14 amino acids. The CDR3 sequence is CASSESPSGDTQYF. Written as DNA, the CDR3 is TGTGCCAGCAGCGAAAGTCCTAGCGGAGATACGCAGTATTTT.

The V and J genes are TRBV27 and TRBJ2-7; 7 bases align to TRBD1. In germline, CDR1 is MNHEY, CDR2 SMNVEV (reference sequence). This CDR3 region has 14 residues. The V segment lost 7 bases and the J segment 5 bases; nucleotides outside the gene matches: 11. The CDR3 here is CASTPTGHQNEQYF. For the CDR3, the DNA is TGTGCCAGCACCCCGACAGGGCATCAGAACGAGCAGTACTTC.

The V call is TRBV19, the J call TRBJ1-5; 7 nucleotides agree with TRBD1. The V gene end was trimmed by 5 bases and the J gene end by 1 base; junction bases not matched to a gene: 8. The CDR3 covers 16 residues. In germline, CDR1 is LNHDA, CDR2 SQIVND (reference sequence). The CDR3, as DNA: TGTGCCAGTAGTCAGCGGACAGGTGTCAGCAATCAGCCCCAGCATTTT. Residues: CASSQRTGVSNQPQHF.

The chain employs TRBV30 and TRBJ2-3; TRBD1 is a possible D gene (5 bases). The germline V and J ends were trimmed by 7 bases and 4 bases, with 12 bases remaining between them. Germline assignment: CDR1 GTSNPN and CDR2 SVGIG (reference sequence). The CDR3 consists of 12 residues. This CDR3 is CASARGADTQYF. CDR3 nucleotides: TGTGCCTCCGCTAGGGGCGCAGATACGCAGTATTTT.

V and J are TRBV6-6 and TRBJ2-1, with TRBD2 matching 8 bases. CDR3 length: 14 residues. After removal of 6 bases from V and 9 bases from J, the junction contained 10 bases not matched to a gene. Germline assignment: CDR1 MNHNY and CDR2 SVGAGI (reference sequence). The CDR3 is CASRGVAGRGEQFF. CDR3 nucleotide sequence: TGTGCCAGCAGGGGAGTAGCGGGAAGAGGTGAGCAGTTCTTC.

This clone appeared once. The V call is TRBV5-6, the J call TRBJ1-5; a weak D match, TRBD1 (6 bases). Trimming removed 0 bases at V and 4 bases at J, with 11 bases between. CDR1 and CDR2 from the germline V gene are SGHDT and YYEEEE. CDR3 length: 15 residues. CDR3 nucleotide sequence: TGTGCCAGCAGCTTGGGTACAGGGTTTAATCAGCCCCAGCATTTT. Translating it yields CASSLGTGFNQPQHF.

This clone was recorded only once. The J gene is TRBJ2-5, the V gene TRBV30; D uncertain. Germline V gives CDR1 GTSNPN, CDR2 SVGIG (reference sequence). Deletions cut 1 base from V and 4 bases from J, with 10 bases between. This CDR3 is built from 13 residues. This CDR3 is CAWSGVEAETQYF. The CDR3 nucleotides read TGTGCCTGGAGTGGGGTAGAGGCAGAGACCCAGTACTTC.